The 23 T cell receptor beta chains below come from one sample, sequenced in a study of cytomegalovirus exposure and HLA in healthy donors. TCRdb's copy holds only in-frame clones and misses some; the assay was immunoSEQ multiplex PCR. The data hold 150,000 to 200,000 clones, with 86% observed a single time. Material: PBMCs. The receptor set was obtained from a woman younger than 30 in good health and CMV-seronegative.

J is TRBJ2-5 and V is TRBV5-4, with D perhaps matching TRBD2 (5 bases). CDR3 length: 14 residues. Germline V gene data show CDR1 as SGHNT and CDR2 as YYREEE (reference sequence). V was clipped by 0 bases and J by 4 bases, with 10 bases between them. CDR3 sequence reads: CASSLAGRGETQYF. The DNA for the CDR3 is TGTGCCAGCAGCTTGGCTGGGAGAGGAGAGACCCAGTACTTC. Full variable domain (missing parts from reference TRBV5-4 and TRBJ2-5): ETGVTQSPTHLIKTRGQQVTLRCSSQSGHNTVSWYQQALGQGPQFIFQYYREEENGRGNFPPRFSGLQFPNYSSELNVNALELDDSALYLCASSLAGRGETQYFGPGTRLLVL.

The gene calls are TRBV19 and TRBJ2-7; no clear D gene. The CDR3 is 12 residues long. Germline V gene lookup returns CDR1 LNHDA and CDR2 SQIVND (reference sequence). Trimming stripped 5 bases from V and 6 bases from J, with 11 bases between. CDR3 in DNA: TGTGCCAGTAGTTTCGCGTCAGGCGAGCAGTACTTC. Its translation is CASSFASGEQYF.

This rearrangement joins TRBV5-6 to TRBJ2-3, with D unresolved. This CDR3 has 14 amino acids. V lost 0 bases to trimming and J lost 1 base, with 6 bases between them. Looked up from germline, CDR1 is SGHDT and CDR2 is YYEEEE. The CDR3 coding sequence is TGTGCCAGCAGCTTGGACACAGGCACAGATACGCAGTATTTT. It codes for CASSLDTGTDTQYF.

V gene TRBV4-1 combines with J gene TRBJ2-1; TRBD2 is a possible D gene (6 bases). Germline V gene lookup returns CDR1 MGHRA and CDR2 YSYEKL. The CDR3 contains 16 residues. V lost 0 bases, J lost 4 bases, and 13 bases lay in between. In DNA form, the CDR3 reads TGCGCCAGCAGCCAAGATGGGGTGGGGGGATACAATGAGCAGTTCTTC. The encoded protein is CASSQDGVGGYNEQFF.

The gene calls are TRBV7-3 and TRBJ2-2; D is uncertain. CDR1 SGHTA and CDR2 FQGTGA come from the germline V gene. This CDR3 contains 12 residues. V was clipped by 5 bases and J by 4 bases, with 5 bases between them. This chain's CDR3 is CASSTPTGELFF. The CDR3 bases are TGTGCCAGCAGCACTCCCACCGGGGAGCTGTTTTTT.

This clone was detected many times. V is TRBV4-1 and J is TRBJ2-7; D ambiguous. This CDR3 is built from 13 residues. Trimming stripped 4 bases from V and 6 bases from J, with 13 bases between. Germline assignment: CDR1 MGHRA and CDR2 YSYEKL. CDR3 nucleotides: TGCGCCAGCAGCCCCTACCTCCTAGGCGAGCAGTACTTC. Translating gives CASSPYLLGEQYF.

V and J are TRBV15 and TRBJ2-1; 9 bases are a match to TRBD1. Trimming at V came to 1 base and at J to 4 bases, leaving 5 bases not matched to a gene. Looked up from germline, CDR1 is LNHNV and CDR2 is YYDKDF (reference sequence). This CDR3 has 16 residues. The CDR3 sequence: CATSRGDRGKYNEQFF. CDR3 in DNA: TGTGCCACCAGCAGAGGCGACAGGGGGAAATACAATGAGCAGTTCTTC.

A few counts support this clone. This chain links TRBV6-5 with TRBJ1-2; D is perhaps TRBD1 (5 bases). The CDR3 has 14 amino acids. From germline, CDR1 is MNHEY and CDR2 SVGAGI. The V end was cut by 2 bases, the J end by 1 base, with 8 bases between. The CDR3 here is CASSYLDSNYGYTF. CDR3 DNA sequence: TGTGCCAGCAGTTACCTCGACAGTAACTATGGCTACACCTTC.

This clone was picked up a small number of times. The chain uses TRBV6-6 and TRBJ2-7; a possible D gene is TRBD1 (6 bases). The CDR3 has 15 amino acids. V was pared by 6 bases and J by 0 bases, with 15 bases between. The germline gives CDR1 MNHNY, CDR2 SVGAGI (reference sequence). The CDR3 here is CASRRNRQDSYEQYF. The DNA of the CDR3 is TGTGCCAGCAGGAGAAACAGACAGGACTCCTACGAGCAGTACTTC.

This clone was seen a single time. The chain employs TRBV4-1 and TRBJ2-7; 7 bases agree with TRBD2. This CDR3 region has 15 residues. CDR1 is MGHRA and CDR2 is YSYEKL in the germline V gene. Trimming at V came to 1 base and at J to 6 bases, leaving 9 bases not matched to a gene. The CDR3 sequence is CASSQGPGRASEQYF. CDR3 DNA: TGCGCCAGCAGCCAAGGGCCGGGGAGGGCCTCCGAGCAGTACTTC.

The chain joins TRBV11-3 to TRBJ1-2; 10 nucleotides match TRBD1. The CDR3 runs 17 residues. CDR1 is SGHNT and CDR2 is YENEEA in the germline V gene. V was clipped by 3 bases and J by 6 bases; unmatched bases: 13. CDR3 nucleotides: TGTGCCAGCAGCTTTGGCACAACGACAGGGGGCTTTCATGGCTACACCTTC. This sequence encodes CASSFGTTTGGFHGYTF.

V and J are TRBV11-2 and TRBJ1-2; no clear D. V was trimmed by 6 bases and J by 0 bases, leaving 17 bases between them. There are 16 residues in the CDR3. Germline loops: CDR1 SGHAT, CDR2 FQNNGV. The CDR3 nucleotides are TGTGCCAGCAGTAACTTAAAGCAGGCAGCTAACTATGGCTACACCTTC. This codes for CASSNLKQAANYGYTF.

The DNA of the CDR3 is TGCGCCAGCAGCTCGCGGAACACAGATACGCAGTATTTT. Protein sequence: CASSSRNTDTQYF. This sequence joins TRBV5-1 and TRBJ2-3; D is unresolved. The CDR3 runs to 13 residues. CDR1 is SGHRS, CDR2 YFSETQ, per germline. V gave up 3 bases and J gave up 2 bases, with 7 bases separating them.

CDR3 region: CAISDLGGRTYEQYF. CDR3 sequence (DNA): TGTGCCATCAGTGATCTAGGCGGGAGAACTTACGAGCAGTACTTC. The chain has TRBV10-3 and TRBJ2-7; 7 positions match TRBD2. Germline values: CDR1 ENHRY, CDR2 SYGVKD. The ends lost 3 bases at V and 4 bases at J; junction bases unmatched: 9. CDR3 length: 15 residues.

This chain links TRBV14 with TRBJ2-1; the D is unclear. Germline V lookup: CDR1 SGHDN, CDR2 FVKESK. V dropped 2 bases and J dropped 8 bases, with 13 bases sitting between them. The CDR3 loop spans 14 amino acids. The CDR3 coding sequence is TGTGCCAGCAGCCAAAGCACGAGGTTCCATGAGCAGTTCTTC. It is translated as CASSQSTRFHEQFF.

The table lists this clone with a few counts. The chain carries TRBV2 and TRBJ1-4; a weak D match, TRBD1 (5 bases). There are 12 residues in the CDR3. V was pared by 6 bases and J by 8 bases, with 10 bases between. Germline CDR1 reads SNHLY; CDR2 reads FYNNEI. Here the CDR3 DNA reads TGTGCCAGCAGAGGGACTCAGGAAAAACTGTTTTTT. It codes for CASRGTQEKLFF.

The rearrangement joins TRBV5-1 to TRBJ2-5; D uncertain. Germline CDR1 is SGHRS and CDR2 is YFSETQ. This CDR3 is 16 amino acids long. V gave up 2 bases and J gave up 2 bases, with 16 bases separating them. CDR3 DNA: TGCGCCAGCAGCTTAGCCCCTTGGGCAAGTCAAGAGACCCAGTACTTC. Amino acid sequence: CASSLAPWASQETQYF.

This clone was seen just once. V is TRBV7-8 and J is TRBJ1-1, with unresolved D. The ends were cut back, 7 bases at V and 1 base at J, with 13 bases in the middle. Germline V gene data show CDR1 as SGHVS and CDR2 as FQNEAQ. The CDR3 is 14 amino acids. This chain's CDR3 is CASTLLTENTEAFF. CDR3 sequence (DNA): TGTGCCAGCACCTTGTTGACTGAGAACACTGAAGCTTTCTTT.

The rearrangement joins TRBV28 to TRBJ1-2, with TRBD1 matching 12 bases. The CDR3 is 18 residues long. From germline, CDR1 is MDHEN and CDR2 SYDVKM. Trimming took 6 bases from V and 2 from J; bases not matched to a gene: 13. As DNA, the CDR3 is TGTGCCAGCAGCTGTGCCTTCCGGGACAGGGGGCTCAACTATGGCTACACCTTC. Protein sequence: CASSCAFRDRGLNYGYTF.

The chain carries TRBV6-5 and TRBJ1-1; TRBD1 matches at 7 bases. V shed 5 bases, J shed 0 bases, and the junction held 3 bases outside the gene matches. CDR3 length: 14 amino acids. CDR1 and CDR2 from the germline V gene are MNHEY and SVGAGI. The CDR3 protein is CASSRTGMNTEAFF. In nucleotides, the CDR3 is TGTGCCAGCAGTAGGACAGGTATGAACACTGAAGCTTTCTTT.

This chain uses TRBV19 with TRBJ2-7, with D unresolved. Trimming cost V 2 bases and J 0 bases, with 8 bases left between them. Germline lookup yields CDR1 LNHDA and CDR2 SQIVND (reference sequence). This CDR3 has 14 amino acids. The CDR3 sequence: CASSINSGSYEQYF. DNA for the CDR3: TGTGCCAGTAGTATAAACAGTGGCTCCTACGAGCAGTACTTC.

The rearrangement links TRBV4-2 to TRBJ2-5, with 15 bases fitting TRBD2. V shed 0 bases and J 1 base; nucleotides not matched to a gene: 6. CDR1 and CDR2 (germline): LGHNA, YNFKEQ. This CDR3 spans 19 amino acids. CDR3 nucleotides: TGTGCCAGCAGCCAAGAAGGGACTAGCGGGAGGATGGGCCAAGAGACCCAGTACTTC. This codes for CASSQEGTSGRMGQETQYF.

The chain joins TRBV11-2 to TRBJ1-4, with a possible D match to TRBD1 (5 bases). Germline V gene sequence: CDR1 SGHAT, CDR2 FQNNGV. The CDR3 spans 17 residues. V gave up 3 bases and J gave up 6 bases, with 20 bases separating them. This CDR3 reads CASSFRFQGIIDEKLFF. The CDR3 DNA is TGTGCCAGCAGCTTTCGTTTCCAGGGTATTATTGATGAAAAACTGTTTTTT.